Included here is one T cell receptor beta chain sequence, with context. The repertoire was sequenced with immunoSEQ multiplex PCR; TCRdb's copy has only in-frame clones and lacks some. The profile shows fewer than 200,000 clones, around nine tenths of them singletons. The data originate from a study of cytomegalovirus exposure and HLA in healthy donors. The CDR3 is 13 residues long. CDR1 and CDR2 from the germline V gene are LNHDA and SQIVND (reference sequence). Trimming cost V 7 bases and J 4 bases; bases outside gene matches: 6. The chain recombines TRBV19 with TRBJ2-7; 8 nucleotides match TRBD1. The sample was PBMCs. The clonotype was recovered from a man aged 18 to 35 in good health and CMV-seropositive. The DNA for the CDR3 is TGTGCCAGTAACGAACAGGGGGGATACGAGCAGTACTTC. It is translated as CASNEQGGYEQYF.